The 22 T cell receptor beta chains below come from one sample, sequenced in a study of T cell responses to AZD1222 COVID-19 vaccine. Some clones are missing from TCRdb's copy, which holds only in-frame ones; the method was immunoSEQ multiplex PCR. The sample lists around 47,000 clones; roughly 77% were seen once. The sequencing here drew on peripheral blood, taken 28 days after the second dose of the MenACWY control vaccine. The receptors shown here come from an adult who received the MenACWY meningococcal vaccine as a control.

This clone was seen only once. This rearrangement joins TRBV9 to TRBJ2-3, with a tentative D call TRBD1 (6 bases). Trimming removed 0 bases at V and 4 bases at J, with 6 bases between. Looked up from germline, CDR1 is SGDLS and CDR2 is YYNGEE. The CDR3 sequence is 13 residues long. CDR3 sequence: CASSVEGADTQYF. In DNA, the CDR3 is TGTGCCAGCAGCGTAGAGGGGGCAGATACGCAGTATTTT.

The V call is TRBV15, the J call TRBJ2-3; 9 nucleotides match TRBD1. V lost 5 bases to trimming and J lost 4 bases; unmatched junction nucleotides: 10. Germline V gene data show CDR1 as LNHNV and CDR2 as YYDKDF (reference sequence). The CDR3 length is 16 residues. In DNA, the CDR3 is TGTGCCACCAGCGGTGGACAGGGGAGAGGGTCAGATACGCAGTATTTT. This encodes CATSGGQGRGSDTQYF. The full variable domain, its missing parts supplied by reference TRBV15 and TRBJ2-3, is DAMVIQNPRYQVTQFGKPVTLSCSQTLNHNVMYWYQQKSSQAPKLLFHYYDKDFNNEADTPDNFQSRRPNTSFCFLDIRSPGLGDTAMYLCATSGGQGRGSDTQYFGPGTRLTVL.

The DNA for the CDR3 is TGTGCCAGCACCCCGAGGGACCGACTAATTCGGTCCACCTACGAGCAGTACTTC. Protein sequence: CASTPRDRLIRSTYEQYF. This chain uses TRBV6-2 or TRBV6-3 with TRBJ2-7; D tentatively fits TRBD1 or TRBD2 (5 bases each). The CDR3 has 18 amino acids. The V gene's germline CDR1 is MNHEY and CDR2 SVGEGT. V lost 7 bases, J lost 2 bases, and 27 bases lay in between.

This clone appeared once. V usage is TRBV5-1 and J usage is TRBJ2-2; D might be TRBD2 (5 bases). With 4 bases removed from V and 1 base from J, the gap between germline ends came to 14 bases. The germline CDR1 and CDR2 sequences are SGHRS and YFSETQ. This CDR3 is 16 amino acids long. The CDR3, as DNA: TGCGCCAGCAGCGCGCGTCTCGGGATGAACACCGGGGAGCTGTTTTTT. Amino acids: CASSARLGMNTGELFF.

The chain carries TRBV11-2 and TRBJ1-2; 7 nucleotides align to TRBD1. Germline CDR1 and CDR2: SGHAT and FQNNGV. The CDR3 runs to 16 residues. The ends lost 1 base at V and 1 base at J; junction bases unmatched: 6. The CDR3 nucleotides read TGTGCCAGCAGCTTAGTTCCAGGGGGTTATAACTATGGCTACACCTTC. This codes for CASSLVPGGYNYGYTF. The full variable domain, in which reference TRBV11-2 and TRBJ1-2 provide the parts outside the CDR3, is EAGVAQSPRYKIIEKRQSVAFWCNPISGHATLYWYQQILGQGPKLLIQFQNNGVVDDSQLPKDRFSAERLKGVDSTLKIQPAKLEDSAVYLCASSLVPGGYNYGYTFGSGTRLTVV.

The J gene is TRBJ1-1, the V gene TRBV28; no firm D call. CDR1 and CDR2 (germline): MDHEN, SYDVKM. V lost 1 base to trimming and J lost 7 bases, with 7 bases between them. There are 12 residues in the CDR3. The CDR3 coding sequence is TGTGCCAGCAGTTTATACCGGGTTGAAGCTTTCTTT. The encoded protein is CASSLYRVEAFF.

The chain combines TRBV6-2 or TRBV6-3 with TRBJ1-1; D is undetermined. Trimming stripped 0 bases from V and 6 bases from J, with 5 bases between. Per germline, CDR1 MNHEY and CDR2 SVGEGT. The CDR3 length is 12 residues. CDR3: CASSYSGAEAFF. The CDR3 DNA is TGTGCCAGCAGTTACTCAGGAGCTGAAGCTTTCTTT.

CDR3 region: CASSVGMNTEAFF. The CDR3 nucleotides are TGTGCCAGCAGTGTAGGTATGAACACTGAAGCTTTCTTT. The chain couples TRBV2 to TRBJ1-1; D is undetermined. The V end lost 4 bases, the J end lost 0 bases, and 6 bases lay between the germline ends. The germline gives CDR1 SNHLY, CDR2 FYNNEI. CDR3 length: 13 residues. Together with reference TRBV2 and TRBJ1-1, the CDR3 gives the full variable domain: EPEVTQTPSHQVTQMGQEVILRCVPISNHLYFYWYRQILGQKVEFLVSFYNNEISEKSEIFDDQFSVERPDGSNFTLKIRSTKLEDSAMYFCASSVGMNTEAFFGQGTRLTVV.

This chain's CDR3 is CASSLGVAVRREQYF. CDR3 nucleotides: TGTGCCAGCAGCTTAGGGGTGGCGGTTCGTCGTGAGCAGTACTTC. V and J are TRBV5-6 and TRBJ2-7; TRBD1 is a possible D gene (5 bases). This CDR3 region has 15 residues. Germline assignment: CDR1 SGHDT and CDR2 YYEEEE. The ends were cut back, 2 bases at V and 7 bases at J, with 19 bases in the middle.

Written as DNA, the CDR3 is TGTGCCAGCAGCGACCGGGCCCCCACTGAAGCTTTCTTT. Its protein product is CASSDRAPTEAFF. This chain uses TRBV11-2 with TRBJ1-1; no clear D gene. The CDR3 spans 13 residues. V was trimmed by 5 bases and J by 4 bases, leaving 11 bases between them. The germline CDR1 and CDR2 sequences are SGHAT and FQNNGV.

The chain links TRBV5-8 to TRBJ2-7; D is possibly TRBD1 or TRBD2 (5 bases each). The V end was cut by 3 bases, the J end by 3 bases, with 16 bases between. This CDR3 spans 15 amino acids. The germline gives CDR1 SGHTS, CDR2 YDEGEE. The CDR3 sequence: CASSWDRIQIYEQYV. CDR3 coding DNA: TGTGCCAGCAGCTGGGACCGAATACAGATCTACGAGCAGTACGTC.

This chain links TRBV7-2 with TRBJ1-2; D call uncertain. The CDR3 loop spans 15 amino acids. Trimming shortened V by 0 bases and J by 5 bases, and 13 bases separated the two germline ends. CDR1 and CDR2 (germline): SGHTA, FQGNSA. The DNA for the CDR3 is TGTGCCAGCAGCTTAGCCTTCGGGGAAAAGTATGGCTACACCTTC. Its protein product is CASSLAFGEKYGYTF.

The rearrangement joins TRBV7-9 to TRBJ2-5, with 7 bases that match TRBD1. The CDR3 is 14 amino acids. Germline CDR1 is SEHNR and CDR2 is FQNEAQ (reference sequence). The J segment lost 4 bases and the V segment lost 4 bases, leaving 6 bases of the junction unmatched. CDR3 bases: TGTGCCAGCAGCTCTCTGGACAGGTTAGAGACCCAGTACTTC. Its translation is CASSSLDRLETQYF.

The genes are TRBV6-4 and TRBJ1-2, with D hard to call. Trimming left V 6 bases short and J 4 bases short, with 18 bases between. This CDR3 has 15 amino acids. Germline V gene lookup returns CDR1 MRHNA and CDR2 SNTAGT. The CDR3 protein is CASSLTADGSYGYTF. In DNA, the CDR3 is TGTGCCAGCAGCCTGACGGCCGACGGCAGCTATGGCTACACCTTC.

This clone was seen a handful of times. V and J are TRBV5-8 and TRBJ2-6; D is undetermined. Trimming took 1 base from V and 0 from J, leaving 8 bases between them. This CDR3 contains 16 residues. The germline V gene has CDR1 SGHTS and CDR2 YDEGEE. CDR3 bases: TGTGCCAGCAGCTTGTACCAAAACTCTGGGGCCAACGTCCTGACTTTC. It translates to CASSLYQNSGANVLTF.

V is TRBV12-3 or TRBV12-4 and J is TRBJ2-5; 7 bases fit TRBD1. The CDR3 extends over 13 amino acids. The J segment lost 7 bases and the V segment lost 5 bases, leaving 7 bases of the junction unmatched. The CDR3 sequence: CASSQTGSGTQYF. CDR3 coding DNA: TGTGCCAGCAGTCAGACAGGGTCAGGGACCCAGTACTTC.

The chain couples TRBV27 to TRBJ2-7; either TRBD1 or TRBD2 may fit D (5 bases each). The CDR3 has 15 residues. The germline V and J ends were trimmed by 6 bases and 2 bases, with 17 bases remaining between them. CDR1 and CDR2 (germline): MNHEY, SMNVEV (reference sequence). In DNA form, the CDR3 reads TGTGCCAGCAGGATCACCCCCGGGACCACCTACGAGCAGTACTTC. This sequence encodes CASRITPGTTYEQYF.

The rearrangement uses TRBV7-9 and TRBJ1-5; perhaps TRBD1 as D (5 bases). The CDR3 extends over 13 amino acids. V lost 2 bases to trimming and J lost 6 bases, with 8 bases between them. Germline V CDR1 and CDR2: SEHNR, FQNEAQ (reference sequence). Here the CDR3 DNA reads TGTGCCAGCAGCTTAATGGGGGGTCAGCCCCAGCATTTT. Translation: CASSLMGGQPQHF.

This clone was seen only once. The chain uses TRBV5-1 and TRBJ1-2; D is unresolved. CDR1 and CDR2 (germline): SGHRS, YFSETQ. V was trimmed by 3 bases and J by 0 bases, leaving 9 bases between them. CDR3 length equals 14 residues. Here the CDR3 DNA reads TGCGCCAGCAGCTCGGACGGGCCTAACTATGGCTACACCTTC. As protein: CASSSDGPNYGYTF.

Here the CDR3 reads CASSSFSGTEAFF. For the CDR3, the DNA is TGTGCCAGCAGCTCCTTCAGTGGCACTGAAGCTTTCTTT. V gene TRBV7-9 combines with J gene TRBJ1-1; no clear D gene. Germline CDR1 reads SEHNR; CDR2 reads FQNEAQ (reference sequence). This CDR3 is built from 13 residues. Trimming removed 4 bases at V and 4 bases at J, with 10 bases between.

The rearrangement links TRBV6-5 to TRBJ1-4; D uncertain. Trimming left V 2 bases short and J 3 bases short, with 7 bases between. The CDR3 loop spans 14 amino acids. Germline V gene lookup returns CDR1 MNHEY and CDR2 SVGAGI. CDR3 in DNA: TGTGCCAGCAGTTACCTCGGGGCTAATGAAAAACTGTTTTTT. Encoded protein: CASSYLGANEKLFF.

The CDR3 coding sequence is TGTGCCAGCAGCCCCTGGACTGCCACAGATACGCAGTATTTT. Translated: CASSPWTATDTQYF. The genes are TRBV3-1 (or the pseudogene TRBV3-2) and TRBJ2-3; tentatively, D is TRBD2 (5 bases). The V and J ends lost 4 bases and 2 bases respectively, with 10 bases between them. The CDR3 totals 14 residues. CDR1 is LGHDT and CDR2 is YNNKEL in the germline V gene (reference sequence).